One sample yielded the 23 T cell receptor beta chains listed below, sequenced in a study of cytomegalovirus exposure and HLA in healthy donors. The PCR used 60 Vbeta and 13 Jbeta primers. The assay was immunoSEQ multiplex PCR, and TCRdb's table has in-frame clones only and misses some. The sample carries about 97,000 clones, around 10% recorded once. Specimen: PBMCs. These receptors were obtained from a man between 50 and 59 years old in good health and CMV-seropositive.

CDR3 sequence: CASTPSGRANEQFF. The CDR3 nucleotides are TGTGCCAGCACGCCTAGCGGGAGGGCAAATGAGCAGTTCTTC. This chain links TRBV25-1 with TRBJ2-1; 12 bases match TRBD2. Germline CDR1 reads MGHDK; CDR2 reads SYGVNS. The V segment lost 7 bases and the J segment 7 bases; nucleotides outside the gene matches: 5. This CDR3 has 14 residues.

The chain joins TRBV5-6 to TRBJ1-1, with D possibly being TRBD1 (6 bases). CDR1 and CDR2 (germline): SGHDT, YYEEEE. This CDR3 has 12 residues. V was pared by 4 bases and J by 6 bases, with 10 bases between. The CDR3 DNA reads as TGTGCCAGCAGCCGGGGGGGCGCTGAAGCTTTCTTT. This translates into CASSRGGAEAFF.

This clone was counted between two and nine times. The chain employs TRBV6-4 and TRBJ2-1; the D gene is possibly TRBD2 (6 bases). V lost 5 bases and J 7 bases, leaving 15 bases between the germline ends. Germline-derived CDR1 and CDR2 are MRHNA and SNTAGT. CDR3 length: 14 amino acids. The CDR3 here is CASSPRGGLNEQFF. CDR3 in DNA: TGTGCCAGCAGTCCCCGAGGAGGGTTAAATGAGCAGTTCTTC.

The chain combines TRBV7-8 with TRBJ2-2, with D perhaps TRBD1 (6 bases). The germline V gene encodes CDR1 SGHVS and CDR2 FQNEAQ. CDR3 length: 15 residues. V lost 7 bases and J lost 0, with 12 bases in between. CDR3: CASTIRTANTGELFF. CDR3 sequence (DNA): TGTGCCAGCACCATCAGGACAGCGAACACCGGGGAGCTGTTTTTT.

This clone was seen more than once but under ten times. The rearrangement links TRBV19 to TRBJ1-3; no reliable D call. Trimming took off 5 bases at V and 0 bases at J, with 8 bases between the two ends. CDR1 is LNHDA, CDR2 SQIVND, per germline (reference sequence). The length of the CDR3 is 14 residues. Here the CDR3 reads CASSPSDSGNTIYF. The CDR3 DNA sequence: TGTGCCAGTAGTCCTAGCGACTCTGGAAACACCATATATTTT.

The chain carries TRBV4-1 and TRBJ1-2, with D possibly TRBD1 on 6 matching bases. The germline gives CDR1 MGHRA, CDR2 YSYEKL. The germline V and J ends were trimmed by 4 bases and 5 bases, with 11 bases remaining between them. CDR3 size: 13 residues. The CDR3 DNA reads TGCGCCAGCAGCCTAGACAGGTCGTATGGCTACACCTTC. This sequence encodes CASSLDRSYGYTF.

This clone came up many times. V gene TRBV18 combines with J gene TRBJ2-2, with TRBD1 as a possible D gene (5 bases). Germline CDR1 is KGHSH and CDR2 is LQKENI. V dropped 4 bases and J dropped 4 bases, with 7 bases sitting between them. This CDR3 is 13 amino acids long. The CDR3 spells CASSLDSTGELFF. The CDR3, as DNA: TGTGCCAGCTCACTTGACAGCACCGGGGAGCTGTTTTTT.

In this sample, this clone turned up a few times. A junction boundary mismatches the germline segment, possibly from a read error. This rearrangement joins TRBV11-1 to TRBJ1-2; D not certain. This CDR3 region has 15 residues. CDR1 is SGHAT and CDR2 is FQDESV in the germline V gene (reference sequence). The CDR3 protein is CASSKSPFSKYGYTF. The DNA of the CDR3 is TGTGCCAGCAGCAAATCACCGTTCTCTAAATATGGCTACACCTTC.

The rearrangement links TRBV28 to TRBJ2-6, with 7 positions matching TRBD1. Germline trimming cut 3 bases from V and 2 bases from J; bases unmatched to any gene: 7. Germline CDR1 MDHEN, CDR2 SYDVKM. The CDR3 is 17 residues long. The CDR3, as DNA: TGTGCCAGCAGTTTTAGGGGGCGGTCGCCTGGGGCCAACGTCCTGACTTTC. Translating gives CASSFRGRSPGANVLTF.

This clone has just one count. The rearrangement joins TRBV5-4 to TRBJ2-7; 11 nucleotides match TRBD1. The CDR3 contains 14 residues. The germline V gene encodes CDR1 SGHNT and CDR2 YYREEE (reference sequence). Losses at the gene ends were 4 bases for V and 7 bases for J; bases not matched to a gene: 7. The CDR3 spells CASSPGTGGREQYF. In DNA form, the CDR3 reads TGTGCCAGCAGCCCCGGGACAGGGGGAAGGGAGCAGTACTTC.

This clone occurred a few times. The V gene is TRBV27, the J gene TRBJ1-2; 9 nucleotides align to TRBD1. V gave up 4 bases and J gave up 3 bases; unmatched junction bases: 6. Germline V gene data show CDR1 as MNHEY and CDR2 as SMNVEV (reference sequence). This CDR3 is 15 amino acids long. The CDR3 region is CASSSGTGLDYGYTF. DNA of the CDR3: TGTGCCAGCAGTTCCGGGACAGGGCTGGACTATGGCTACACCTTC.

This clone has only a few counts. The chain links TRBV9 to TRBJ2-1, with 12 bases lining up with TRBD2. In germline, CDR1 is SGDLS, CDR2 YYNGEE. The CDR3 has 16 amino acids. V gave up 3 bases and J gave up 7 bases; unmatched junction bases: 8. CDR3 nucleotide sequence: TGTGCCAGCAGCGCCCTACTAGCGGGAGGAAGGAATGAGCAGTTCTTC. Translated: CASSALLAGGRNEQFF.

This chain links TRBV6-5 with TRBJ1-1; D call uncertain. Germline-derived CDR1 and CDR2 are MNHEY and SVGAGI. V was trimmed by 5 bases and J by 3 bases, leaving 10 bases between them. The CDR3 has 13 amino acids. This CDR3 reads CASSATDYTEAFF. The CDR3 coding sequence is TGTGCCAGCAGTGCGACGGACTACACTGAAGCTTTCTTT.

This clone has ten or more counts. This sample also contains other DNA sequences that code for the same CDR3. The rearrangement links TRBV18 to TRBJ1-5; 8 positions agree with TRBD1. Germline lookup yields CDR1 KGHSH and CDR2 LQKENI. The CDR3 sequence is 15 residues long. V gave up 2 bases and J gave up 4 bases; unmatched junction bases: 4. The chain's CDR3 is CASSPDRGGNQPQHF. CDR3 coding DNA: TGTGCCAGCTCACCAGACAGGGGAGGGAATCAGCCCCAGCATTTT.

The genes are TRBV10-3 and TRBJ1-1; no definite D call. Germline CDR1 ENHRY, CDR2 SYGVKD. V shed 11 bases and J shed 5 bases, with 9 bases lying between them. CDR3 size: 10 residues. Here the CDR3 reads CAAEDTEAFF. CDR3 DNA sequence: TGTGCCGCAGAGGATACTGAAGCTTTCTTT.

This clone was counted only a few times. The CDR3 DNA reads TGTGCCAGCACCCAAGCCGGGACTCGGAGCTCCTACGAGCAGTACTTC. Encoded protein: CASTQAGTRSSYEQYF. The genes are TRBV28 and TRBJ2-7, with D perhaps TRBD2 (6 bases). Germline V gene sequence: CDR1 MDHEN, CDR2 SYDVKM. The V and J ends lost 7 bases and 0 bases respectively, with 19 bases between them. This CDR3 is 16 amino acids long.

The V call is TRBV7-2, the J call TRBJ2-2; tentatively, D is TRBD1 (6 bases). Between the trimmed V and J ends, which lost 5 bases and 6 bases, there was a span of 10 bases. Germline V lookup: CDR1 SGHTA, CDR2 FQGNSA. There are 13 residues in the CDR3. In DNA form, the CDR3 reads TGTGCCAGCAGCCCTGGGACACCCGGGGAGCTGTTTTTT. It translates to CASSPGTPGELFF.

This clone was observed a handful of times. This is likely a read error, given that the CDR3 carries no conserved phenylalanine or tryptophan at its end. This rearrangement joins TRBV29-1 to TRBJ2-3; maybe TRBD1 (6 bases). CDR1 SQVTM and CDR2 ANQGSEA come from the germline V gene. CDR3 length equals 15 residues. Trimming removed 1 base at V and 3 bases at J, with 14 bases between. CDR3 in amino acids: CSVEGKQGGTDTQYV. CDR3 coding DNA: TGCAGCGTTGAAGGGAAACAGGGTGGGACAGATACGCAGTATGTT.

This clone was detected only a few times. The genes are TRBV18 and TRBJ1-5; D gene uncertain. There are 14 residues in the CDR3. Germline V gene sequence: CDR1 KGHSH, CDR2 LQKENI. Trimming left V 0 bases short and J 1 base short, with 4 bases between. CDR3 coding DNA: TGTGCCAGCTCACCACCTCAAAGCAATCAGCCCCAGCATTTT. Its protein product is CASSPPQSNQPQHF.

CDR3 nucleotide sequence: TGTGCCAGCAGTGAAGGACTTGGGACACCGATCTATGGCTACACCTTC. It translates to CASSEGLGTPIYGYTF. The V and J genes are TRBV6-1 and TRBJ1-2; weak D call: TRBD1 (6 bases). Trimming removed 1 base from V and 4 bases from J, with 16 bases in between. This CDR3 is 16 amino acids long. Germline values: CDR1 MNHNS, CDR2 SASEGT.

The chain couples TRBV5-1 to TRBJ2-7; 10 nucleotides align to TRBD2. Germline CDR1 SGHRS, CDR2 YFSETQ. V shed 0 bases, J shed 5 bases, and the junction held 5 bases outside the gene matches. The CDR3 is 15 residues long. CDR3 sequence (DNA): TGCGCCAGCAGCTTGGACCCTAGCGGGAGTGACGAGCAGTACTTC. As protein: CASSLDPSGSDEQYF.

The genes are TRBV5-1 and TRBJ2-1; 8 bases match TRBD2. Germline values: CDR1 SGHRS, CDR2 YFSETQ. Trimming removed 0 bases from V and 8 bases from J; junction bases left unmatched: 7. The CDR3 sequence is 15 residues long. Written as DNA, the CDR3 is TGCGCCAGCAGCTTGGGCGGGACTAGTAGCCATGAGCAGTTCTTC. Its translation: CASSLGGTSSHEQFF. Looking up the rest from reference TRBV5-1 and TRBJ2-1 gives the full variable domain: KAGVTQTPRYLIKTRGQQVTLSCSPISGHRSVSWYQQTPGQGLQFLFEYFSETQRNKGNFPGRFSGRQFSNSRSEMNVSTLELGDSALYLCASSLGGTSSHEQFFGPGTRLTVL.

This clone appeared many times. The V and J genes are TRBV28 and TRBJ1-1, with D uncertain. CDR1 and CDR2 (germline): MDHEN, SYDVKM. The CDR3 has 14 amino acids. V was trimmed by 6 bases and J by 1 base, leaving 12 bases between them. Written as DNA, the CDR3 is TGTGCCAGCAGCCCGGCGGGCAAGAACACTGAAGCTTTCTTT. Its protein product is CASSPAGKNTEAFF.